The sequence of this TCR beta chain was determined in a study of blood T cell repertoires in COVID-19. On the study more broadly: PBMCs, B-cell-depleted T cells, or T cells provided the cDNA or gDNA that made up the material.

Germline V gene sequence: CDR1 WSHSY, CDR2 SAAADI. The CDR3 is 13 residues long. The V end was cut by 2 bases, the J end by 7 bases, with 11 bases between. Original analysis: Nucleated cell number was recorded as an estimate derived from reference gene primer amplification. Sequencing was performed with immunoSEQ multiplex PCR; in TCRdb, only in-frame clones are kept and a portion is missing. That table is the source of V, J and clone size, and D and trimming were worked out from the DNA. The sample lists some 80,000 clones; just under 85% were seen once. The chain couples TRBV10-2 to TRBJ1-2, with a weak D call TRBD1 (5 bases). Sequencing was done on a sample of peripheral blood. The TCR comes from an elderly man with active or convalescent COVID-19. The CDR3 nucleotides are TGCGCCAGCAGTGAGACCAGGGCGGCTGGCTACACCTTC. It codes for CASSETRAAGYTF.